This TCR beta chain was identified during a study of shared clonotypes between healthy human individuals. Study-wide background: CD4 naive cells filled three plates per donor, CD4 memory three, CD8 naive two and CD8 memory one. Study-wide results and limits: Non-shared clonotypes had lower generation probabilities than clonotypes shared by all four sorted-subset donors.

Remarks on this clone: Its antigen is unidentified.

The ends were cut back, 0 bases at V and 5 bases at J, with 16 bases in the middle. Germline CDR1 reads LGHNA; CDR2 reads YSLEER. This CDR3 spans 16 amino acids. Per the authors' pipeline: Filtering differed since immunoSEQ provided only junctions, with no quality scores. Clones were sequenced by immunoSEQ multiplex PCR, and TCRdb holds only the in-frame ones, with some missing. The DNA gave D and trimming, while V, J and clone size come from that table. The sample has some 1 million clones; more than 60% are singletons. There were no recent acute infections or vaccinations among the donors, who were healthy HIV-negative adults.

The sequencing sample was made of memory CD4+ T cells sorted from blood. The subset: CD45RA-negative fraction. The chain carries TRBV4-3 and TRBJ1-2; D is possibly TRBD1 (6 bases). This clonotype originated in a man between 18 and 35 years old in good health. This CDR3 is CASSQDLQGGWYGYTF. The CDR3 nucleotides read TGCGCCAGCAGCCAAGATTTACAGGGAGGTTGGTATGGCTACACCTTC.